This is a list of T cell receptor beta chains from one sample in a study of cytomegalovirus exposure and HLA in healthy donors. TCRdb's copy holds only in-frame clones and misses some; the assay was immunoSEQ multiplex PCR. Of around 300,000 clones listed, approximately 86% are singletons. The specimen sequenced was PBMCs. The receptors here all came from a woman in her 30s in good health and CMV-seropositive. CDR3s include the opening cysteine and the closing phenylalanine or tryptophan. Each record gives: V gene, J gene, CDR3 length, CDR3 protein.

v_gene: TRBV4-2; j_gene: TRBJ1-1; len: 16; CDR3aa: CASSQPQGGMNTEAFF
v_gene: TRBV6-6; j_gene: TRBJ1-4; len: 14; CDR3aa: CASRTGGANEKLFF
v_gene: TRBV4-2; j_gene: TRBJ1-5; len: 15; CDR3aa: CASSQDQTGPQPQHF
v_gene: TRBV19; j_gene: TRBJ2-3; len: 16; CDR3aa: CASSTGTSGHPDTQYF
v_gene: TRBV4-1; j_gene: TRBJ1-5; len: 17; CDR3aa: CASSQEAPGVSNQPQHF
v_gene: TRBV27; j_gene: TRBJ1-5; len: 16; CDR3aa: CASRVSGLYSNQPQHF
v_gene: TRBV6-6; j_gene: TRBJ1-6; len: 13; CDR3aa: CASGRSRDSPLHF
v_gene: TRBV7-2; j_gene: TRBJ2-7; len: 17; CDR3aa: CASSLAFLGSGSYEQYF
v_gene: TRBV4-3; j_gene: TRBJ2-1; len: 14; CDR3aa: CASSPGTTYNEQFF
v_gene: TRBV29-1; j_gene: TRBJ1-4; len: 15; CDR3aa: CSAKRDRSDGEKLFF
v_gene: TRBV27; j_gene: TRBJ2-7; len: 14; CDR3aa: CASSPWTETYEQYF
v_gene: TRBV27; j_gene: TRBJ2-7; len: 13; CDR3aa: CASSHRSNYEQYF
v_gene: TRBV27; j_gene: TRBJ2-7; len: 15; CDR3aa: CASSRRDSQPYEQYF
v_gene: TRBV5-1; j_gene: TRBJ2-5; len: 14; CDR3aa: CASKLGGVQETQYF
v_gene: TRBV6-5; j_gene: TRBJ2-2; len: 14; CDR3aa: CARRGGEVSGELFF
v_gene: TRBV7-3; j_gene: TRBJ2-1; len: 15; CDR3aa: CASSPGLAGAHEQFF
v_gene: TRBV7-9; j_gene: TRBJ1-5; len: 14; CDR3aa: CASSLSSEIQPQHF
v_gene: TRBV5-1; j_gene: TRBJ1-4; len: 12; CDR3aa: CASSLSGEKLFF
v_gene: TRBV27; j_gene: TRBJ2-1; len: 12; CDR3aa: CASANVGNEQFF
v_gene: TRBV6-1; j_gene: TRBJ2-1; len: 15; CDR3aa: CASSTPGRNYNEQFF
v_gene: TRBV4-3; j_gene: TRBJ2-7; len: 14; CDR3aa: CASSQGQSTYEQYF
v_gene: TRBV2; j_gene: TRBJ2-7; len: 13; CDR3aa: CASSGAASYEQYF
v_gene: TRBV28; j_gene: TRBJ2-1; len: 14; CDR3aa: CASSLGAAYNEQFF
v_gene: TRBV4-1; j_gene: TRBJ2-7; len: 17; CDR3aa: CASSQGLRDRGVREQYF
v_gene: TRBV4-3; j_gene: TRBJ2-7; len: 14; CDR3aa: CASSQWVQGFEQYF
v_gene: TRBV11-2; j_gene: TRBJ2-7; len: 12; CDR3aa: CASSWTSYEQYF
v_gene: TRBV27; j_gene: TRBJ1-6; len: 15; CDR3aa: CASSPRQGAGSPLHF
v_gene: TRBV11-2; j_gene: TRBJ1-2; len: 15; CDR3aa: CASSSPRAGTYGYTF
v_gene: TRBV7-8; j_gene: TRBJ2-7; len: 15; CDR3aa: CASSLELAYSYEQYF
v_gene: TRBV27; j_gene: TRBJ2-7; len: 14; CDR3aa: CASSFTSGSYEQYF
v_gene: TRBV29-1; j_gene: TRBJ2-5; len: 16; CDR3aa: CSVVTLQKSFQETQYF
v_gene: TRBV5-4; j_gene: TRBJ1-2; len: 12; CDR3aa: CASSSGTGFYTF
v_gene: TRBV7-9; j_gene: TRBJ2-2; len: 14; CDR3aa: CAGGSEQNTGELFF
v_gene: TRBV6-5; j_gene: TRBJ1-5; len: 14; CDR3aa: CASSYSGGDQPQHF
v_gene: TRBV5-6; j_gene: TRBJ2-2; len: 18; CDR3aa: CASSLSVESEGDTGELFF
v_gene: TRBV4-1; j_gene: TRBJ2-7; len: 15; CDR3aa: CASSPEPGQDYEQYF
v_gene: TRBV30; j_gene: TRBJ2-2; len: 16; CDR3aa: CAWSYLAGGPTGELFF
v_gene: TRBV4-1; j_gene: TRBJ2-2; len: 19; CDR3aa: CASSQVAVGDSSNTGELFF
v_gene: TRBV9; j_gene: TRBJ2-7; len: 16; CDR3aa: CASSPNPLGLAGEQYF
v_gene: TRBV28; j_gene: TRBJ1-5; len: 13; CDR3aa: CASSGFGNQPQHF
v_gene: TRBV2; j_gene: TRBJ2-7; len: 15; CDR3aa: CASSDDGTSRYEQYF
v_gene: TRBV4-3; j_gene: TRBJ1-2; len: 13; CDR3aa: CASSHGSDYGYTF
v_gene: TRBV5-1; j_gene: TRBJ2-3; len: 16; CDR3aa: CASSTVRSVGTDTQYF